The clone carrying this T cell receptor (beta chain) has ten or more counts. Its antigen remains unknown. This sample was included in a study of T cell repertoires in cytomegalovirus infection. Overall study results and limits: HLA-C-restricted CMV-specific TCR beta clonotypes prevailed in the ex vivo response.

Trimming took off 0 bases at V and 4 bases at J, with 14 bases between the two ends. Germline CDR1 DFQATT, CDR2 SNEGSKA (reference sequence). The CDR3 contains 15 residues. A single record per CDR3 protein comes from TCRdb applying MiXCR to the reads. This table holds just under 300,000 distinct CDR3 sequences, approximately 8.9% found once. This chain connects TRBV20-1 to TRBJ2-3; D possibly uses TRBD1 or TRBD2 (7 bases each). The clonotype originates from a human donor in good health (CMV status not recorded). Some clones in this sample may be carry-over from other donors' samples. Sequencing was carried out using PBMCs. The CDR3 DNA follows: TGCAGTGCTAGAGATATCAGGGGGGGGGCAGATACGCAGTATTTT. This translates into CSARDIRGGADTQYF.